This T cell receptor (beta chain) stems from a study of OX40 agonist ivuxolimab in advanced cancers. This CDR3 is built from 16 residues. Germline trimming cut 1 base from V and 4 bases from J; bases unmatched to any gene: 4. CDR1 is SGHNT and CDR2 is YENEEA in the germline V gene. Some clones are missing from TCRdb's copy, which holds only in-frame ones; the method was immunoSEQ multiplex PCR. Among roughly 56,000 clones listed, more than 75% were seen once. This sequence was found in an adult with an advanced solid tumor such as melanoma, head and neck, liver or kidney cancer. This material consisted of CD4+ or CD8+ T cells sorted from blood, taken in a trial of the OX40 agonist ivuxolimab. The V call is TRBV11-3, the J call TRBJ1-4; TRBD1 matches at 9 bases. The CDR3 sequence: CASSLVSTGGNEKLFF. CDR3 nucleotide sequence: TGTGCCAGCAGCTTAGTATCGACAGGGGGTAATGAAAAACTGTTTTTT.